What follows describes a single T cell receptor (beta chain). This sample was taken from a study of cytomegalovirus exposure and HLA in healthy donors. The CDR3 is 13 amino acids. CDR1 and CDR2 from the germline V gene are SGHTA and FQGTGA. V was shortened by 2 bases and J by 4 bases, with 7 bases between the two germline ends. The study ran its PCR with 60 Vbeta and 13 Jbeta primers. Profiling relied on immunoSEQ multiplex PCR, and the TCRdb table lists in-frame clones only, not all of them. In the table there are 120,000 or so clones, about 76% of which are singletons. Sequenced: PBMCs. The rearrangement links TRBV7-3 to TRBJ2-3, with D maybe TRBD1 (5 bases). This TCR derives from a woman in her 40s in good health and CMV-seronegative. In nucleotides, the CDR3 is TGTGCCAGCAGCTTATTAGGGGCAGATACGCAGTATTTT. It yields the protein CASSLLGADTQYF. Full variable domain (missing parts from reference TRBV7-3 and TRBJ2-3): GAGVSQTPSNKVTEKGKYVELRCDPISGHTALYWYRQSLGQGPEFLIYFQGTGAADDSGLPNDRFFAVRPEGSVSTLKIQRTERGDSAVYLCASSLLGADTQYFGPGTRLTVL.